The rows below give T cell receptor beta chains drawn from one sample of a study of control samples from healthy donors and cancer patients. Measured with immunoSEQ multiplex PCR; TCRdb has only the in-frame clones, and not every one. Among approximately 100,000 clones listed, about nine tenths were seen once. Material: blood. These receptors came from a human donor in good health. The donor label of this sample is uncertain. CDR3s include the opening cysteine and the closing phenylalanine or tryptophan. D genes are given only for firm matches. The listing skips clone size in some rows; elsewhere it reads once, few, many or a size class.

j_gene | abundance | v_gene | d_gene | CDR3nt | CDR3aa
TRBJ2-1 | . | TRBV14 | TRBD2 | TGTGCCAGCAGCCAGGGAATGCGGGGGGGTGAGCAGTTCTTC | CASSQGMRGGEQFF
TRBJ1-6 | . | TRBV3-1/TRBV3-2 | . | TGTGCCAGCAGTCCTTTTGACATCGATAATTCACCCCTCCACTTT | CASSPFDIDNSPLHF
TRBJ2-3 | . | TRBV5-1 | TRBD2 | TGCGCCAGCAGCTTGGAGGGCGGGGGGTCGGCCTCAGATACGCAGTATTTT | CASSLEGGGSASDTQYF
TRBJ2-2 | . | TRBV7-8 | TRBD2 | TGTGCCAGCCAGACTAGCGGGGTGATCGGGGAGCTGTTTTTT | CASQTSGVIGELFF
TRBJ1-6 | . | TRBV15 | . | TGTGCCACCAGCAGAGATCTGGCAGGGAGGAACTATAATTCACCCCTCCACTTT | CATSRDLAGRNYNSPLHF
TRBJ2-7 | once | TRBV28 | TRBD2 | TGTGCCAGCAGTTGGGGGGGCTACGAGCAGTACTTC | CASSWGGYEQYF
TRBJ1-5 | . | TRBV5-1 | . | TGCGCCAGCAGCTTGGCGGGGGGCCTAAATCAGCCCCAGCATTTT | CASSLAGGLNQPQHF
TRBJ2-2 | . | TRBV5-5 | . | TGTGCCAGCAGCTTGTGGCGAGGCCCCACCGGGGAGCTGTTTTTT | CASSLWRGPTGELFF
TRBJ2-2 | . | TRBV25-1 | . | TGTGCCAGCAGTGAGGGGGGCAACACCGGGGAGCTGTTTTTT | CASSEGGNTGELFF
TRBJ1-5 | . | TRBV19 | TRBD1 | TGTGCCAGTAATGACAGGGGCAATCAGCCCCAGCATTTT | CASNDRGNQPQHF
TRBJ2-7 | . | TRBV28 | TRBD1 | TGTGCCAGCAGAGGACACGGGACAGGGGGCTACGAGCAGTACTTC | CASRGHGTGGYEQYF
TRBJ2-1 | . | TRBV12-3/TRBV12-4 | . | TGTGCCAGCAGTAATGACAGGAACAATGAGCAGTTCTTC | CASSNDRNNEQFF
TRBJ2-2 | . | TRBV10-1 | . | TGCGCCAGCTCAAGGGCAGGAGGGACCGGGGAGCTGTTTTTT | CASSRAGGTGELFF
TRBJ1-2 | . | TRBV2 | TRBD1 | TGTGCCAGCAGGGGACAGGGGGCGTTGAGGCATGGCTACACCTTC | CASRGQGALRHGYTF
TRBJ2-1 | . | TRBV7-9 | TRBD2 | TGTGCCAGCAGCCAAAAACTATGGACTAGCGGGAACGACAATGAGCAGTTCTTC | CASSQKLWTSGNDNEQFF
TRBJ1-1 | few | TRBV6-4 | . | TGTGCCAGCAGGGATTCGGAGAACACTGAAGCTTTCTTT | CASRDSENTEAFF
TRBJ1-1 | once | TRBV3-1/TRBV3-2 | . | TGTGCCAGCAGCCAAGGGGCCATGGCACATGGGACTGAAGCTTTCTTT | CASSQGAMAHGTEAFF
TRBJ1-6 | . | TRBV19 | . | TGTGCCAGTAGTACAGGGCGCGATAATTCACCCCTCCACTTT | CASSTGRDNSPLHF
TRBJ1-4 | . | TRBV29-1 | . | TGCAGCGTTGCGACAGGACTTAATGAAAAACTGTTTTTT | CSVATGLNEKLFF
TRBJ2-7 | . | TRBV30 | . | TGTGCCTGGAGTGCCTCAAGGGGGGGGGAGGCCTACGAGCAGTACTTC | CAWSASRGGEAYEQYF
TRBJ1-3 | . | TRBV18 | . | TGTGCCAGCTCACCACCGGGAGACACCCGAAACACCATATATTTT | CASSPPGDTRNTIYF
TRBJ2-7 | . | TRBV3-1/TRBV3-2 | . | TGTGCCAGCAGCAACTACGAAGAGCAGTACTTC | CASSNYEEQYF
TRBJ2-6 | . | TRBV3-1/TRBV3-2 | . | TGTGCCAGCAGCCAAGTTGCCCTTTCTGGGGCCAACGTCCTGACTTTC | CASSQVALSGANVLTF
TRBJ2-7 | . | TRBV18 | . | TGTGCCAGCTCATCTGAGGAAGTAGTTCTCACCTACGAGCAGTACTTC | CASSSEEVVLTYEQYF
TRBJ2-1 | . | TRBV19 | TRBD1 | TGTGCCAGTACCAGGGACAGGGGGCGCGATGAGCAGTTCTTC | CASTRDRGRDEQFF
TRBJ2-6 | . | TRBV24-1 | . | TGTGCCACCTCTCGGGGACCGAACTCTGGGGCCAACGTCCTGACTTTC | CATSRGPNSGANVLTF
TRBJ2-3 | . | TRBV28 | . | TGTGCCAGCAGTTTCGAGCCTGAAGCAGGGGGCACAGATACGCAGTATTTT | CASSFEPEAGGTDTQYF
TRBJ2-5 | . | TRBV6-5 | . | TGTGCCAGCGCGAATATAATGATACGAGAGACCCAGTACTTC | CASANIMIRETQYF
TRBJ1-1 | . | TRBV6-5 | . | TGTGCCAGCAGTTACTCGAAGCCAGGCTACACTGAAGCTTTCTTT | CASSYSKPGYTEAFF
TRBJ1-1 | . | TRBV6-5 | . | TGTGCCAGCAATGCCGGAGTGGGGACTGAAGCTTTCTTT | CASNAGVGTEAFF
TRBJ1-6 | . | TRBV5-6 | . | TGTGCCAGCAGCTTGGGGCAGAGCTCGAATTCACCCCTCCACTTT | CASSLGQSSNSPLHF
TRBJ1-2 | few | TRBV29-1 | . | TGCAGCGTCACAGGGCTAAGTAATTCCAATGGCTACACCTTC | CSVTGLSNSNGYTF
TRBJ1-2 | . | TRBV19 | . | TGTGCCAGTAGTATCCTTATGAGGGACCCTATTGGCTACACCTTC | CASSILMRDPIGYTF
TRBJ2-1 | few | TRBV19 | TRBD1 | TGTGCCAGCGACAGGGGCTATGAGCAGTTCTTC | CASDRGYEQFF
TRBJ2-1 | . | TRBV9 | . | TGTGCCAGCAGCTTTAGACACGATGAGCAGTTCTTC | CASSFRHDEQFF
TRBJ1-3 | . | TRBV7-3 | . | TGTGCCAGCAGCGAACCGGGGGTGAACACCATATATTTT | CASSEPGVNTIYF
TRBJ2-1 | . | TRBV6-1 | . | TGTGCCAGCAGTGAAGACCCATACAATGAGCAGTTCTTC | CASSEDPYNEQFF
TRBJ2-3 | . | TRBV3-1/TRBV3-2 | . | TGTGCCAGCGGGTTCTCCACAGATACGCAGTATTTT | CASGFSTDTQYF
TRBJ1-1 | . | TRBV6-5 | . | TGTGCCAGCAGTTACTCGTTCGGGAACACTGAAGCTTTCTTT | CASSYSFGNTEAFF
TRBJ2-3 | few | TRBV5-1 | . | TGCGCCAGCAGCTTGAATCAACCTAGCACAGATACGCAGTATTTT | CASSLNQPSTDTQYF
TRBJ1-4 | . | TRBV28 | . | TGTGCCACTACTGGACACGGAAATGAAAAACTGTTTTTT | CATTGHGNEKLFF
TRBJ1-1 | . | TRBV27 | . | TGTGCCAGCAGCCTGACGGACAGCCCTGAAGCTTTCTTT | CASSLTDSPEAFF
TRBJ2-5 | . | TRBV10-3 | . | TGTGCCGTCGGCCAGGAGACCCAGTACTTC | CAVGQETQYF
TRBJ1-4 | . | TRBV30 | . | TGTGCCTGGAGAGAACACAGGACAGTTACTAATGAAAAACTGTTTTTT | CAWREHRTVTNEKLFF
TRBJ1-2 | once | TRBV5-4 | . | TGTGCCAGCAGCTTGGGGGGGAGCTATGGCTACACCTTC | CASSLGGSYGYTF
TRBJ1-3 | . | TRBV7-2 | . | TGTGCCAGCAGCTTAGACAGGAACACTGGAAACACCATATATTTT | CASSLDRNTGNTIYF
TRBJ1-5 | . | TRBV6-1 | TRBD1 | TGTGCCAGCAGTGAAACGGGATATTTGACAGGGGATCAGCCCCAGCATTTT | CASSETGYLTGDQPQHF
TRBJ1-4 | . | TRBV6-5 | . | TGTGCCAGCAGTTACAACGGTTGGGCAACTAATGAAAAACTGTTTTTT | CASSYNGWATNEKLFF
TRBJ2-2 | . | TRBV5-1 | TRBD1 | TGCGCCAGCAGTCTGACAGGGGACACCGGGGAGCTGTTTTTT | CASSLTGDTGELFF
TRBJ2-2 | . | TRBV29-1 | . | TGCAGCGCCGGACTCAAGAACACCGGGGAGCTGTTTTTT | CSAGLKNTGELFF
TRBJ2-7 | . | TRBV27 | . | TGTGCCAGCAGCCTTGGGGGGTCCTCCTACGAGCAGTACTTC | CASSLGGSSYEQYF
TRBJ1-1 | . | TRBV7-3 | . | TGTGCCAGCAGCTCGGACAGGAACACTGAAGCTTTCTTT | CASSSDRNTEAFF
TRBJ2-2 | . | TRBV19 | TRBD1 | TGTGCCAGTAGTATACTAACAGGGGTTAACACCGGGGAGCTGTTTTTT | CASSILTGVNTGELFF
TRBJ1-2 | . | TRBV30 | . | TGTGCCTGGAGTGTGGGCTCTTCCTATGGCTACACCTTC | CAWSVGSSYGYTF
TRBJ2-2 | . | TRBV27 | TRBD1 | TGTGCCAGCAGTTTATCGACAGGGAGATTGGGGGAGCTGTTTTTT | CASSLSTGRLGELFF
TRBJ2-5 | once | TRBV19 | . | TGTGCCAGTGGTAAGGGCCGGGTGGAGACCCAGTACTTC | CASGKGRVETQYF
TRBJ1-1 | . | TRBV4-3 | . | TGCGCCAGCAGCCATCGTTTACTGAACACTGAAGCTTTCTTT | CASSHRLLNTEAFF
TRBJ2-1 | . | TRBV11-2 | . | TGTGCCAGCAGCTTAGGCAGGGCGTCCTACAATGAGCAGTTCTTC | CASSLGRASYNEQFF